Below, 15 T cell receptor beta chains from the same sample are listed, as sequenced in a study of blood T cell repertoires in COVID-19 (dated by TCRdb to the early 2020s). Receptors were amplified or captured by the immunoSEQ multiplex PCR assay. TCRdb took over this immuneACCESS table, retaining in-frame rearrangements with V and J assigned. Such tables are incomplete; in checked studies, under half of the missing clones stem from an unresolved V gene, and the remainder is unexplained. The sample records under 400,000 clones, over 75% of which are singletons. The ten biggest clones cover around 1.9% of the sample. Material for sequencing was PBMCs or T cells enriched from blood (not recorded which). The source of these receptors is a man aged 35 to 55 in a cohort exposed to, infected with or recovered from COVID-19 (not recorded which).

The V gene is TRBV28, the J gene TRBJ1-2; TRBD1 might be the D (5 bases). Looked up from germline, CDR1 is MDHEN and CDR2 is SYDVKM. This CDR3 is built from 15 residues. Trimming stripped 5 bases from V and 3 bases from J, with 16 bases between. The CDR3 DNA follows: TGTGCCAGCAGTATCATGATATCACAGGACTATGGCTACACCTTC. This encodes CASSIMISQDYGYTF.

The V gene is TRBV9, the J gene TRBJ2-2; D might be TRBD1 (6 bases). The CDR3 runs to 15 residues. V lost 2 bases and J 6 bases, leaving 14 bases between the germline ends. Germline CDR1 is SGDLS and CDR2 is YYNGEE. The CDR3 sequence: CASSVRGSSAGELFF. The CDR3 DNA follows: TGTGCCAGCAGCGTCAGGGGCAGCTCCGCCGGGGAGCTGTTTTTT.

The J gene is TRBJ2-2, the V gene TRBV7-9, with 7 nucleotides matching TRBD1. The CDR3 contains 16 residues. V shed 4 bases, J shed 5 bases, and the junction held 10 bases outside the gene matches. Germline CDR1 SEHNR, CDR2 FQNEAQ (reference sequence). CDR3 region: CASSSSRGLGTGELFF. CDR3 nucleotides: TGTGCCAGCAGCTCATCCAGGGGGTTGGGGACCGGGGAGCTGTTTTTT.

V and J are TRBV6-1 and TRBJ2-3, with 12 bases fitting TRBD2. J was trimmed by 6 bases and V by 4 bases; bases with no gene match: 8. Germline V lookup: CDR1 MNHNS, CDR2 SASEGT. This CDR3 spans 16 amino acids. CDR3 sequence: CASSGRLAGVGDTQYF. The CDR3 coding sequence is TGTGCCAGCAGTGGTAGACTAGCGGGAGTGGGGGATACGCAGTATTTT.

CDR3 sequence (DNA): TGCGCCAGCAGCCAGGACAGGGAAGGGGACAATGAGCAGTTCTTC. Translating it yields CASSQDREGDNEQFF. The chain joins TRBV5-1 to TRBJ2-1; the match to TRBD1 covers 8 bases. The germline CDR1 and CDR2 sequences are SGHRS and YFSETQ. The V and J ends lost 4 bases and 5 bases, in that order; junction bases with no gene match: 8. This CDR3 spans 15 amino acids.

The chain employs TRBV20-1 and TRBJ1-3; the D is unclear. The CDR3 runs 15 residues. Germline V gene data show CDR1 as DFQATT and CDR2 as SNEGSKA (reference sequence). The ends were cut back, 3 bases at V and 2 bases at J, with 14 bases in the middle. The DNA of the CDR3 is TGCAGTGCTAGTCCACAGAGTACGGCTGGAAACACCATATATTTT. Residues: CSASPQSTAGNTIYF.

The chain recombines TRBV10-3 with TRBJ2-1; 8 bases are a match to TRBD2. V shed 4 bases, J shed 8 bases, and the junction held 13 bases outside the gene matches. Germline V lookup: CDR1 ENHRY, CDR2 SYGVKD. The CDR3 loop spans 16 amino acids. The CDR3 DNA follows: TGTGCCATCAGTGGCGGAGGGACTAGGCTTGGGGATGAGCAGTTCTTC. It codes for CAISGGGTRLGDEQFF.

The V and J genes are TRBV10-1 and TRBJ2-1; 8 bases agree with TRBD1. The CDR3 contains 13 residues. V trimming: 6 bases; J trimming: 5 bases; junction bases outside the gene matches: 3. Looked up from germline, CDR1 is WNHNN and CDR2 is SYGVQD (reference sequence). The CDR3 protein is CASSRGQDNEQFF. The CDR3 DNA reads as TGCGCCAGCAGCCGGGGACAGGACAATGAGCAGTTCTTC.

The chain has TRBV4-1 and TRBJ1-2; 10 bases are a match to TRBD1. This CDR3 is 14 amino acids long. The V segment lost 4 bases and the J segment 7 bases; nucleotides outside the gene matches: 6. In germline, CDR1 is MGHRA, CDR2 YSYEKL. This chain's CDR3 is CASSPGQGLPGYTF. The CDR3 region has the DNA TGCGCCAGCAGCCCGGGACAGGGGCTGCCTGGCTACACCTTC.

The chain is built from TRBV5-1 and TRBJ1-4; D is undetermined. V was pared by 0 bases and J by 5 bases, with 11 bases between. Germline CDR1 and CDR2: SGHRS and YFSETQ. This CDR3 comprises 15 residues. DNA for the CDR3: TGCGCCAGCAGCTTGGAGGGAGGGAGGAATGAAAAACTGTTTTTT. Translating it yields CASSLEGGRNEKLFF.

This chain links TRBV18 with TRBJ1-5; D call uncertain. Germline CDR1 is KGHSH and CDR2 is LQKENI. The CDR3 runs 15 residues. Trimming cost V 2 bases and J 0 bases, with 8 bases left between them. CDR3 in amino acids: CASSPTPGSNQPQHF. In nucleotides, the CDR3 is TGTGCCAGCTCACCAACCCCGGGTAGCAATCAGCCCCAGCATTTT.

V and J are TRBV2 and TRBJ2-1; perhaps TRBD2 as D (6 bases). Germline lookup yields CDR1 SNHLY and CDR2 FYNNEI. Trimming took off 6 bases at V and 3 bases at J, with 12 bases between the two ends. The CDR3 covers 14 residues. In nucleotides, the CDR3 is TGTGCCAGCAGCTGGGGGGAGGTCTACAATGAGCAGTTCTTC. Its protein product is CASSWGEVYNEQFF.

The rearrangement links TRBV7-9 to TRBJ1-2, with a tentative D call TRBD1 (5 bases). The CDR3 spans 13 residues. The germline gives CDR1 SEHNR, CDR2 FQNEAQ (reference sequence). V lost 4 bases, J lost 8 bases, and 14 bases lay in between. CDR3 bases: TGTGCCAGCAGCTCTCAATATGGGGCAGGCTACACCTTC. It specifies CASSSQYGAGYTF.

V is TRBV6-5 and J is TRBJ2-3, with a possible D match to TRBD2 (6 bases). V lost 4 bases and J 0 bases, leaving 8 bases between the germline ends. This CDR3 comprises 14 residues. Germline V gene sequence: CDR1 MNHEY, CDR2 SVGAGI. CDR3 residues: CASSSLASTDTQYF. The CDR3 bases are TGTGCCAGCAGTTCCCTAGCGAGCACAGATACGCAGTATTTT.

The chain carries TRBV6-5 and TRBJ1-4; weak D call: TRBD1 (5 bases). Germline V gene data show CDR1 as MNHEY and CDR2 as SVGAGI. V lost 6 bases and J 3 bases, leaving 14 bases between the germline ends. There are 15 residues in the CDR3. The CDR3 is CASSHAGGSNEKLFF. Written as DNA, the CDR3 is TGTGCCAGCAGCCACGCGGGGGGGTCTAATGAAAAACTGTTTTTT.